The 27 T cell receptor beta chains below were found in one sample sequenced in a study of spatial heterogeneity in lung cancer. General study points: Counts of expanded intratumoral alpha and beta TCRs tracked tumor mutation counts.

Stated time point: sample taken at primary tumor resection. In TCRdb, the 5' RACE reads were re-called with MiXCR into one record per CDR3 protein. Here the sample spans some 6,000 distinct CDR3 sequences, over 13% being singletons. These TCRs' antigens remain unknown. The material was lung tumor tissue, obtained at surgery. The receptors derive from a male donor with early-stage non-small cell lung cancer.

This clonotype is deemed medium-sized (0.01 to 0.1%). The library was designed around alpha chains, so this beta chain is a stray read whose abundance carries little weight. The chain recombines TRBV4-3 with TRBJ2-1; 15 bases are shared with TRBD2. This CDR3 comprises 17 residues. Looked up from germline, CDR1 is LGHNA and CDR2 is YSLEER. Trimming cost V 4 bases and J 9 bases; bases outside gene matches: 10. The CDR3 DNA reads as TGCGCCAGCAGCCCCACCCACCGGACTAGCGGGGGGGGTGAGCAGTTCTTC. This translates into CASSPTHRTSGGGEQFF.

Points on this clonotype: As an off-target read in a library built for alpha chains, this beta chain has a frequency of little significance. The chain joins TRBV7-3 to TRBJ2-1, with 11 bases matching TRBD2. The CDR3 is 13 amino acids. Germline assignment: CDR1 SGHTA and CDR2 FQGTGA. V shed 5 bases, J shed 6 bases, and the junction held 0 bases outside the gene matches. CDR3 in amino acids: CASSLAGGNEQFF. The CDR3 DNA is TGTGCCAGCAGCCTAGCGGGGGGCAATGAGCAGTTCTTC.

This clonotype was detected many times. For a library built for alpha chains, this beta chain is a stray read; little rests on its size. CDR3 coding DNA: TGTGCCATCAGCCCCGGGATAGCGGTGCAAGAGACCCAGTACTTC. This codes for CAISPGIAVQETQYF. V gene TRBV10-3 combines with J gene TRBJ2-5; perhaps TRBD2 as D (6 bases). Trimming stripped 6 bases from V and 2 bases from J, with 16 bases between. The germline V gene encodes CDR1 ENHRY and CDR2 SYGVKD. This CDR3 region has 15 residues.

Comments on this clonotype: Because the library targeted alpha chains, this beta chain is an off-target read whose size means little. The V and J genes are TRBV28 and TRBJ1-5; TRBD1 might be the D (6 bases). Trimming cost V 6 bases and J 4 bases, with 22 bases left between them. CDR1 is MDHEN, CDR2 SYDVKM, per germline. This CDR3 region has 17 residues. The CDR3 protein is CASRLRWTAPINQPQHF. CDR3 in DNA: TGTGCCAGCAGACTACGATGGACAGCGCCGATTAATCAGCCCCAGCATTTT. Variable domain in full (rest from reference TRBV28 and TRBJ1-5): DVKVTQSSRYLVKRTGEKVFLECVQDMDHENMFWYRQDPGLGLRLIYFSYDVKMKEKGDIPEGYSVSREKKERFSLILESASTNQTSMYLCASRLRWTAPINQPQHFGDGTRLSIL.

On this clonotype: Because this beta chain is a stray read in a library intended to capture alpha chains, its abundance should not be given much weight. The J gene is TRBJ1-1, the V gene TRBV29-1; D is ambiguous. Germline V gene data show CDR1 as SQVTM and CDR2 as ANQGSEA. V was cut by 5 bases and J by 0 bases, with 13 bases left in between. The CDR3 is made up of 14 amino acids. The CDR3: CSVSQAAVNTEAFF. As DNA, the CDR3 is TGCAGCGTTAGCCAGGCAGCGGTGAACACTGAAGCTTTCTTT. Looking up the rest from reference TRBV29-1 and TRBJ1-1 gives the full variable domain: SAVISQKPSRDICQRGTSLTIQCQVDSQVTMMFWYRQQPGQSLTLIATANQGSEATYESGFVIDKFPISRPNLTFSTLTVSNMSPEDSSIYLCSVSQAAVNTEAFFGQGTRLTVV.

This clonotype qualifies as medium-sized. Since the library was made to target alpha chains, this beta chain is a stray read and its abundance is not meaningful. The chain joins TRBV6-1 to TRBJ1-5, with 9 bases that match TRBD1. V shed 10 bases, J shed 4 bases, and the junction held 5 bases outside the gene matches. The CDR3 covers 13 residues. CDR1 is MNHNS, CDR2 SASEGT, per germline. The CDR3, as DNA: TGTGCCACCGCCGGGACAGGGAATCAGCCCCAGCATTTT. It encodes CATAGTGNQPQHF.

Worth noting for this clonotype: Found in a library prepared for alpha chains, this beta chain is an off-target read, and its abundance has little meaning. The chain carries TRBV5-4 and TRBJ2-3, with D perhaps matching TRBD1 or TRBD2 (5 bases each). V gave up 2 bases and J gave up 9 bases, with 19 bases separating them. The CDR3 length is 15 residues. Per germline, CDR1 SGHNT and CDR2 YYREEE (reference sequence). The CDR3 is CASSFAGTRGDTQYF. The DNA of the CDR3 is TGTGCCAGCAGCTTCGCCGGGACCCGGGGTGACACGCAGTATTTT.

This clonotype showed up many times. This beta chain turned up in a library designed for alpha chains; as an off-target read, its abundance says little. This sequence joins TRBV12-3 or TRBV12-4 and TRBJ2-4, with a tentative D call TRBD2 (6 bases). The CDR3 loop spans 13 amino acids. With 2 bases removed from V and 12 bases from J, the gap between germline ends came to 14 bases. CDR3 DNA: TGTGCCAGCAGTTTAACCGGTGGAGGGGATCAGTACTTC. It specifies CASSLTGGGDQYF.

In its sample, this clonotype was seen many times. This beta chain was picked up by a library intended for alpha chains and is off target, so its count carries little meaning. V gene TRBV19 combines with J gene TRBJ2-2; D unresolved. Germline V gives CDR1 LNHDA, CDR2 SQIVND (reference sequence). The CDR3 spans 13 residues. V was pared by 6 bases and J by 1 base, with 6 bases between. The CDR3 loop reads CASSLLNTGELFF. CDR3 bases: TGTGCCAGTAGCCTCCTGAACACCGGGGAGCTGTTTTTT.

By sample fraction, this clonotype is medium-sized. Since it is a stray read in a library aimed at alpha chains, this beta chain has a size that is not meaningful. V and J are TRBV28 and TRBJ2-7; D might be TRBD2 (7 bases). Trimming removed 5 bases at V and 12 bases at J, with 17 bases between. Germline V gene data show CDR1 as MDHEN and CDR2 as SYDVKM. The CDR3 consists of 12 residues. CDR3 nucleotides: TGTGCCAGCAGTCCCCAGAGGGGGGGCTTGTACTTC. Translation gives CASSPQRGGLYF.

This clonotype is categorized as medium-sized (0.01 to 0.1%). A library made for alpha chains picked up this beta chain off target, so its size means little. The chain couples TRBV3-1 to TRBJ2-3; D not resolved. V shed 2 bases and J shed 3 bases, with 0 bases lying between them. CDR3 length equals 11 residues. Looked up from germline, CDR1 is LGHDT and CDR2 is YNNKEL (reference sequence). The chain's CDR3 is CASSQTDTQYF. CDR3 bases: TGTGCCAGCAGCCAAACAGATACGCAGTATTTT.

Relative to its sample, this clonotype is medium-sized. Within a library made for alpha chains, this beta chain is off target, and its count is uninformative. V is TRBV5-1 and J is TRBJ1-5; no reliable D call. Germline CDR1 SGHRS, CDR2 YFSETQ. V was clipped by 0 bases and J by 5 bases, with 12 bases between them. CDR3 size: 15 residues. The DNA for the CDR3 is TGCGCCAGCAGCTTGGATCCGGGTGGGGATCAGCCCCAGCATTTT. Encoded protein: CASSLDPGGDQPQHF.

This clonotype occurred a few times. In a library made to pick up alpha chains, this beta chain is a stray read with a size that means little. The CDR3, as DNA: TGTGCCAGTAGTCCCTCCGGGGGCCCCCGGCAGCCCCAGCATTTT. Translating it yields CASSPSGGPRQPQHF. V is TRBV19 and J is TRBJ1-5; D is perhaps TRBD1 (6 bases). Germline loops: CDR1 LNHDA, CDR2 SQIVND (reference sequence). With 5 bases removed from V and 7 bases from J, the gap between germline ends came to 18 bases. This CDR3 is 15 amino acids long.

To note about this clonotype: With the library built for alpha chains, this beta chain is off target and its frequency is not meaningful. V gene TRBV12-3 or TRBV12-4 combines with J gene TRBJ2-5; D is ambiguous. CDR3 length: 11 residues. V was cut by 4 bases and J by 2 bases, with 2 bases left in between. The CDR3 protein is CASSYQETQYF. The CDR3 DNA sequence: TGTGCCAGCAGTTATCAAGAGACCCAGTACTTC.

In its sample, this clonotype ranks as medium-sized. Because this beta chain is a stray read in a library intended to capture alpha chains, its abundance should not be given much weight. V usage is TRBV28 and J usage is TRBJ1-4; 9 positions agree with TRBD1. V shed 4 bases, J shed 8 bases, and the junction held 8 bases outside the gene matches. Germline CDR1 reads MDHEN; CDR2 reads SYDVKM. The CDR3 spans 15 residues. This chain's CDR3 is CASSSTGGYREKLFF. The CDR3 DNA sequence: TGTGCCAGCAGTTCCACAGGGGGCTATCGGGAAAAACTGTTTTTT. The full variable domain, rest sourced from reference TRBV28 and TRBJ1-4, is DVKVTQSSRYLVKRTGEKVFLECVQDMDHENMFWYRQDPGLGLRLIYFSYDVKMKEKGDIPEGYSVSREKKERFSLILESASTNQTSMYLCASSSTGGYREKLFFGSGTQLSVL.

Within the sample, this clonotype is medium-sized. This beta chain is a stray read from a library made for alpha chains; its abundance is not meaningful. CDR3 in DNA: TGTGCCAGCAGTCCCTCCGGGACAGTGACGAACACTGAAGCTTTCTTT. This encodes CASSPSGTVTNTEAFF. The chain links TRBV12-3 or TRBV12-4 to TRBJ1-1, with TRBD1 matching 7 bases. Losses at the gene ends were 5 bases for V and 1 base for J; bases not matched to a gene: 10. The CDR3 consists of 16 residues.

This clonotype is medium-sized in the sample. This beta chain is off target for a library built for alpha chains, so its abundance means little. CDR3 sequence: CSARGQGAISTAFF. DNA of the CDR3: TGCAGTGCTAGAGGGCAGGGAGCAATCAGCACAGCTTTCTTT. The V and J genes are TRBV20-1 and TRBJ1-1; D is perhaps TRBD1 (5 bases). V lost 1 base to trimming and J lost 10 bases, with 19 bases between them. Per germline, CDR1 DFQATT and CDR2 SNEGSKA (reference sequence). The CDR3 has 14 amino acids.

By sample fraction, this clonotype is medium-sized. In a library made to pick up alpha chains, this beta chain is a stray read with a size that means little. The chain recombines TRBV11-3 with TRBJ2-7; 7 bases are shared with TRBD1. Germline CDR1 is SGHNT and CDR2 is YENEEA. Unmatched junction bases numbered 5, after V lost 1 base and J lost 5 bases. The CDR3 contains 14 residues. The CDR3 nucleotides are TGTGCCAGCAGCTTAGGTGGGACAGCCAACGAGCAGTACTTC. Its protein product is CASSLGGTANEQYF. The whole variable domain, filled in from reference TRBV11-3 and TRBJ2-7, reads EAGVVQSPRYKIIEKKQPVAFWCNPISGHNTLYWYLQNLGQGPELLIRYENEEAVDDSQLPKDRFSAERLKGVDSTLKIQPAELGDSAVYLCASSLGGTANEQYFGPGTRLTVT.

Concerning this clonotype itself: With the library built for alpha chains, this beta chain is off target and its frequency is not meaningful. CDR3 coding DNA: TGCAGCGTTGCCCCTCGCTACCTGGACGAGCAGTACTTC. It is translated as CSVAPRYLDEQYF. This chain connects TRBV29-1 to TRBJ2-7, with D unresolved. Per the germline V gene, CDR1 is SQVTM and CDR2 is ANQGSEA. CDR3 length: 13 amino acids. The V end was cut by 4 bases, the J end by 5 bases, with 15 bases between.

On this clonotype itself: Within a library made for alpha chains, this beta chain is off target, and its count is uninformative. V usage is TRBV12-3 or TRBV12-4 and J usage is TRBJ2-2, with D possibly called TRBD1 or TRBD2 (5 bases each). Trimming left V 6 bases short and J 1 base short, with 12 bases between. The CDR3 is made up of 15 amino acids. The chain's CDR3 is CASRPTRGNTGELFF. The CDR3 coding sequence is TGTGCCAGCAGGCCCACGAGGGGGAACACCGGGGAGCTGTTTTTT.

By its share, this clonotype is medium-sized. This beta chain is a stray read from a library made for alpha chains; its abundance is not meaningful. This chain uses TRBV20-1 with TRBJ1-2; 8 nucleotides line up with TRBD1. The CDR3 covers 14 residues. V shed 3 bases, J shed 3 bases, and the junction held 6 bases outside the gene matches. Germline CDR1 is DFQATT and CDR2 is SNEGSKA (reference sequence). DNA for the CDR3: TGCAGTGCTAGGAGTTCAGGGGGCGACTATGGCTACACCTTC. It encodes CSARSSGGDYGYTF.

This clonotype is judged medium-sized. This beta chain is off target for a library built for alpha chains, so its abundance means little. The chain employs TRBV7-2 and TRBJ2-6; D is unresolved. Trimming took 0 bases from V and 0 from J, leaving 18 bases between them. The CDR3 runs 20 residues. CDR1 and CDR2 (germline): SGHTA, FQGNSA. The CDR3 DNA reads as TGTGCCAGCAGCTTAGCGCAAAGCCCGGTCGGAAGCTCTGGGGCCAACGTCCTGACTTTC. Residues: CASSLAQSPVGSSGANVLTF. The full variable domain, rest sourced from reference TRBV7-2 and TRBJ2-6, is GAGVSQSPSNKVTEKGKDVELRCDPISGHTALYWYRQSLGQGLEFLIYFQGNSAPDKSGLPSDRFSAERTGGSVSTLTIQRTQQEDSAVYLCASSLAQSPVGSSGANVLTFGAGSRLTVL.

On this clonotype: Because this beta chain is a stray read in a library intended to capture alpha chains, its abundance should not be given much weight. This CDR3 reads CASSSTGTSGTGELFF. The CDR3 nucleotides read TGTGCCAGCAGCTCCACAGGGACTAGCGGCACCGGGGAGCTGTTTTTT. The J gene is TRBJ2-2, the V gene TRBV7-2, with TRBD2 matching over 11 bases. The junction had 5 bases not matched to a gene; V was cut back by 4 bases and J by 4 bases. Per the germline V gene, CDR1 is SGHTA and CDR2 is FQGNSA. The CDR3 is 16 amino acids.

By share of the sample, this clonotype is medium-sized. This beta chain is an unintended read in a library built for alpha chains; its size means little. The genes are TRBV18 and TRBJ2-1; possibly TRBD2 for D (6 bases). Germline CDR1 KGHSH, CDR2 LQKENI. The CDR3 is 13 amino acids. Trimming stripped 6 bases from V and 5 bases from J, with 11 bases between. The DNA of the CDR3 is TGTGCCAGCTCCGCTGGGGAGGACAATGAGCAGTTCTTC. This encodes CASSAGEDNEQFF.

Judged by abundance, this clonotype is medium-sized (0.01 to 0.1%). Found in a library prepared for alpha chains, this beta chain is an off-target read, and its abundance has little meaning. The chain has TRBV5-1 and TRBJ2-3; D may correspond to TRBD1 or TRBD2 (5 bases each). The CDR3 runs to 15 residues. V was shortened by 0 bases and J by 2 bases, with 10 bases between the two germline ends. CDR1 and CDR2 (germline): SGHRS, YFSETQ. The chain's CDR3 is CASSLGGTDTDTQYF. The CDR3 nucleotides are TGCGCCAGCAGCTTGGGAGGGACCGACACAGATACGCAGTATTTT.

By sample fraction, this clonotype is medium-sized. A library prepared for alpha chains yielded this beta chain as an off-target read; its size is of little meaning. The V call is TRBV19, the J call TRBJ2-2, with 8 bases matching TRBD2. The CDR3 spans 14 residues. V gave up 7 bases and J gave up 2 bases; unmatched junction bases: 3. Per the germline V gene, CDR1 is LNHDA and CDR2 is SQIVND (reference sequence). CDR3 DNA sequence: TGTGCCAGTAAAAGCGGGAGAAACACCGGGGAGCTGTTTTTT. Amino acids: CASKSGRNTGELFF.

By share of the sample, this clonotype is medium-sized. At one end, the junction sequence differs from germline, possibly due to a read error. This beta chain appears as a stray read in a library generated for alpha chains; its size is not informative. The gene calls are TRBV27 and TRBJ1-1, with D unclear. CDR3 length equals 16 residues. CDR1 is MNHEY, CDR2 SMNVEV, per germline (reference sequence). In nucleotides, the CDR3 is TGTGTCAGCATACCGCGGGAGGGCAGAGGGAACACTGAAGCTTTCTTT. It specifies CVSIPREGRGNTEAFF.